These 23 T cell receptor beta chains were all obtained from the same sample, sequenced in a study of vaccination and CD4 T cells after COVID-19. Their antigens remain unidentified. Researchers used the Oncomine TCR Beta short-read assay to sequence DNA from cultured CD4+ T cells. From the PCR reads, TCRdb called clonotypes with MiXCR, one entry per CDR3 protein. Of some 16,000 distinct CDR3 sequences in the sample, about 56% were seen once. Treatment here: approximately nine-day PBMC culture with coronavirus spike peptide pools or control peptides (ViraFEST assay). The sequencing sample was made of CD4+ T cells from blood, cultured in vitro. These receptors were collected from a human donor who had recovered from COVID-19.

The gene calls are TRBV27 and TRBJ1-5, with 8 positions matching TRBD1. Trimming at V came to 2 bases and at J to 6 bases, leaving 6 bases not matched to a gene. This CDR3 contains 15 residues. In germline, CDR1 is MNHEY, CDR2 SMNVEV (reference sequence). The CDR3 sequence: CASSLRQGKGQPQHF. The CDR3 DNA sequence: TGTGCCAGCAGTTTACGACAGGGGAAAGGTCAGCCCCAGCATTTT.

This chain joins TRBV7-9 and TRBJ1-5, with 8 bases fitting TRBD1. The CDR3 is made up of 14 amino acids. The V segment lost 5 bases and the J segment 6 bases; nucleotides outside the gene matches: 6. CDR1 is SEHNR, CDR2 FQNEAQ, per germline (reference sequence). Here the CDR3 reads CASSDWDRSQPQHF. As DNA, the CDR3 is TGTGCCAGCAGCGACTGGGACAGGTCTCAGCCCCAGCATTTT.

This clonotype occurred a few times. The V call is TRBV7-2, the J call TRBJ1-2; D uncertain. This CDR3 spans 13 amino acids. Germline CDR1 and CDR2: SGHTA and FQGNSA. V shed 1 base and J shed 4 bases, with 7 bases lying between them. As DNA, the CDR3 is TGTGCCAGCAGCTTAGGAGCCGTCTATGGCTACACCTTC. Amino acid sequence: CASSLGAVYGYTF.

This clonotype has just one count. The chain carries TRBV6-1 and TRBJ1-5; possibly TRBD1 for D (5 bases). Per germline, CDR1 MNHNS and CDR2 SASEGT. Trimming pared 5 bases from V and 0 bases from J, leaving 11 bases between. The CDR3 has 15 residues. The CDR3 region is CASSTRTLSNQPQHF. DNA of the CDR3: TGTGCCAGCAGTACACGGACACTTAGCAATCAGCCCCAGCATTTT.

DNA of the CDR3: TGTGCCACCAGCAGAGATTGGGCACTTCCCTCCTATGGCTACACCTTC. Translation gives CATSRDWALPSYGYTF. The chain is built from TRBV15 and TRBJ1-2; no firm D call. The length of the CDR3 is 16 residues. V was trimmed by 0 bases and J by 4 bases, leaving 15 bases between them. Per the germline V gene, CDR1 is LNHNV and CDR2 is YYDKDF (reference sequence).

This clonotype occurred a few times. The gene calls are TRBV20-1 and TRBJ2-2; the match to TRBD2 covers 9 bases. The CDR3 length is 15 residues. CDR1 and CDR2 (germline): DFQATT, SNEGSKA (reference sequence). The V gene end was trimmed by 6 bases and the J gene end by 1 base; junction bases not matched to a gene: 6. The CDR3 spells CSALSGGLNTGELFF. As DNA, the CDR3 is TGCAGTGCACTTAGCGGGGGACTGAACACCGGGGAGCTGTTTTTT.

This chain links TRBV6-5 with TRBJ1-2; weak D call: TRBD1 (6 bases). Germline V gene sequence: CDR1 MNHEY, CDR2 SVGAGI. Deletions cut 0 bases from V and 4 bases from J, with 9 bases between. CDR3 length: 14 amino acids. Written as DNA, the CDR3 is TGTGCCAGCAGTTACTCAGGGGGTGGCTATGGCTACACCTTC. It codes for CASSYSGGGYGYTF.

This clonotype was counted a few times. The genes are TRBV19 and TRBJ1-5; 7 bases align to TRBD1. CDR1 is LNHDA, CDR2 SQIVND, per germline (reference sequence). There are 13 residues in the CDR3. The junction had 5 bases not matched to a gene; V was cut back by 7 bases and J by 5 bases. CDR3 sequence reads: CASNFQGDQPQHF. The CDR3 bases are TGTGCCAGTAACTTTCAGGGGGATCAGCCCCAGCATTTT.

DNA for the CDR3: TGTGCCAGCAGCTCTGCAGGGAATGGCTACACCTTC. This sequence encodes CASSSAGNGYTF. The chain employs TRBV7-9 and TRBJ1-2; maybe TRBD1 (5 bases). The V gene's germline CDR1 is SEHNR and CDR2 FQNEAQ (reference sequence). With 4 bases removed from V and 6 bases from J, the gap between germline ends came to 9 bases. The CDR3 has 12 amino acids.

This chain links TRBV4-2 with TRBJ2-4; D not resolved. Germline CDR1 LGHNA, CDR2 YNFKEQ. This CDR3 spans 13 amino acids. Trimming cost V 6 bases and J 8 bases, with 14 bases left between them. The CDR3 reads CASSGSREDIQYF. The CDR3, as DNA: TGTGCCAGCAGTGGGTCCCGCGAGGACATTCAGTACTTC.

The gene calls are TRBV19 and TRBJ1-5; D perhaps matches TRBD1 (5 bases). Per germline, CDR1 LNHDA and CDR2 SQIVND (reference sequence). Trimming took 2 bases from V and 0 from J, leaving 8 bases between them. The length of the CDR3 is 15 residues. The CDR3 DNA reads as TGTGCCAGTAGTATATGGGGGACTAGCAATCAGCCCCAGCATTTT. This translates into CASSIWGTSNQPQHF.

The chain combines TRBV24-1 with TRBJ2-3; a weak D match, TRBD1 (6 bases). CDR1 is KGHDR and CDR2 is SFDVKD in the germline V gene. The V and J ends lost 9 bases and 0 bases respectively, with 27 bases between them. The CDR3 is 19 amino acids. In DNA form, the CDR3 reads TGTGCCACCCCTCGACCCTCGGCGTTTGGGACAACTAGCACAGATACGCAGTATTTT. Amino acid sequence: CATPRPSAFGTTSTDTQYF.

This chain uses TRBV20-1 with TRBJ2-3; 13 nucleotides line up with TRBD2. V was pared by 4 bases and J by 1 base, with 8 bases of the junction left unmatched. This CDR3 spans 17 amino acids. The germline V gene encodes CDR1 DFQATT and CDR2 SNEGSKA (reference sequence). CDR3 DNA: TGCAGTGCTATTACTAGCGGGGGGGCTGGAGGCACAGATACGCAGTATTTT. Its translation: CSAITSGGAGGTDTQYF.

This clonotype occurred once. The chain uses TRBV30 and TRBJ2-1, with 8 bases that match TRBD2. Trimming removed 5 bases from V and 9 bases from J; junction bases left unmatched: 9. The CDR3 has 13 residues. Germline CDR1 reads GTSNPN; CDR2 reads SVGIG (reference sequence). CDR3 sequence (DNA): TGTGCCTGGGACCCCCGGGGGGGCAGTGAGCAGTTCTTC. Its translation: CAWDPRGGSEQFF.

The V call is TRBV14, the J call TRBJ1-5; TRBD1 matches at 7 bases. Looked up from germline, CDR1 is SGHDN and CDR2 is FVKESK. This CDR3 has 18 amino acids. The V and J ends lost 5 bases and 6 bases, in that order; junction bases with no gene match: 19. The CDR3 nucleotides are TGTGCCAGCAGCAAGTACAAGGGTTTGGCAGGGGGGCGTCAGCCCCAGCATTTT. Protein sequence: CASSKYKGLAGGRQPQHF.

The V gene is TRBV6-1, the J gene TRBJ2-1, with 11 bases aligning to TRBD2. After removal of 2 bases from V and 2 bases from J, the junction contained 2 bases not matched to a gene. This CDR3 spans 16 amino acids. From germline, CDR1 is MNHNS and CDR2 SASEGT. This CDR3 is CASSERTSGPYNEQFF. For the CDR3, the DNA is TGTGCCAGCAGTGAACGGACTAGCGGGCCCTACAATGAGCAGTTCTTC.

The chain is built from TRBV12-3 or TRBV12-4 and TRBJ1-6, with D perhaps TRBD1 (5 bases). This CDR3 contains 16 residues. V shed 7 bases and J shed 7 bases, with 20 bases lying between them. The CDR3 DNA reads TGTGCCAGCACCTCCCGGGGAGGGGTTGGCAATTCACCCCTCCACTTT. It translates to CASTSRGGVGNSPLHF.

This clonotype was seen a few times. The DNA of the CDR3 is TGCAGTGCTAGAGAAAATCCCAGCCTAAACTATGGCTACACCTTC. This sequence encodes CSARENPSLNYGYTF. The chain links TRBV20-1 to TRBJ1-2; D gene ambiguous. CDR1 is DFQATT and CDR2 is SNEGSKA in the germline V gene (reference sequence). CDR3 length: 15 amino acids. The V and J ends lost 0 bases and 2 bases respectively, with 13 bases between them.

The gene calls are TRBV4-3 and TRBJ1-1; D call uncertain. This CDR3 is built from 15 residues. From germline, CDR1 is LGHNA and CDR2 YSLEER. Deletions cut 0 bases from V and 1 base from J, with 9 bases between. Here the CDR3 DNA reads TGCGCCAGCAGCCAAGAAAGTTTAAGGAACACTGAAGCTTTCTTT. It codes for CASSQESLRNTEAFF.

The chain combines TRBV5-1 with TRBJ2-2, with D perhaps matching TRBD2 (6 bases). The CDR3 has 12 residues. Germline-derived CDR1 and CDR2 are SGHRS and YFSETQ. V lost 3 bases and J 8 bases, leaving 8 bases between the germline ends. The CDR3 reads CASSWRVGELFF. The CDR3 coding sequence is TGCGCCAGCAGCTGGAGGGTAGGGGAGCTGTTTTTT.

This clonotype has a single count. This sequence joins TRBV2 and TRBJ1-4; 8 bases agree with TRBD1. Germline CDR1 and CDR2: SNHLY and FYNNEI. Unmatched junction bases numbered 9, after V lost 10 bases and J lost 8 bases. CDR3 length: 13 residues. Written as DNA, the CDR3 is TGTGCCAATCCCAGGGGGCCCAACGAAAAACTGTTTTTT. It encodes CANPRGPNEKLFF.

V gene TRBV20-1 combines with J gene TRBJ2-5; 9 bases agree with TRBD2. The V gene end was trimmed by 2 bases and the J gene end by 2 bases; junction bases not matched to a gene: 3. This CDR3 spans 14 amino acids. The germline V gene encodes CDR1 DFQATT and CDR2 SNEGSKA (reference sequence). CDR3 nucleotides: TGCAGTGCTAGAATAGCGGGGGTACAAGAGACCCAGTACTTC. Protein: CSARIAGVQETQYF.

This sequence joins TRBV5-8 and TRBJ2-2, with 9 bases matching TRBD2. There are 17 residues in the CDR3. J lost 5 bases, V lost 6 bases, and 14 bases had no gene match. Germline CDR1 and CDR2: SGHTS and YDEGEE. In DNA form, the CDR3 reads TGTGCCAGCACCAAACAGGCCCTTGCGGGAGGGACCGGGGAGCTGTTTTTT. This translates into CASTKQALAGGTGELFF.